The clone carrying this T cell receptor beta chain was detected only a few times. TCRdb passed the RT-PCR reads through MiXCR, listing each CDR3 protein once. Altogether about 620,000 distinct CDR3 sequences are present, approximately 11% being singletons, with the ten largest covering approximately 11%. The data belong to a study of response to subunit inactivated influenza vaccine. The V and J ends lost 4 bases and 8 bases, in that order; junction bases with no gene match: 3. The CDR3 spans 13 residues. CDR1 is SNHLY, CDR2 FYNNEI, per germline. This sample was shared with a second study, whose subject was T cells expressing NK-cell markers. That publication notes: TCR beta cDNA was generated via 5'RACE template switching incorporating UMIs.

The TCR originated in a man aged 50 to 59 who received an inactivated influenza vaccine. V is TRBV2 and J is TRBJ1-2; TRBD1 aligns across 11 bases. This specimen consisted of PBMCs from blood, obtained on the day of vaccination. The CDR3 is CASSGDRGTGYTF. Here the CDR3 DNA reads TGTGCCAGCAGTGGGGACAGGGGGACGGGCTACACCTTC. The variable domain in full, with the rest retrieved from reference TRBV2 and TRBJ1-2, is EPEVTQTPSHQVTQMGQEVILRCVPISNHLYFYWYRQILGQKVEFLVSFYNNEISEKSEIFDDQFSVERPDGSNFTLKIRSTKLEDSAMYFCASSGDRGTGYTFGSGTRLTVV.